A selection of T cell receptor beta chains follows, all from one sample in a study of human T cells and chemical hapten exposure. TCRdb redid the calling of the RACE reads with MiXCR, one entry per CDR3 protein. This sample carries tens of thousands of distinct CDR3 sequences, around 12% of them seen once, and the ten largest clones take approximately 1.9%. The specimen comprised whole blood, sampled in connection with sensitization to the hapten diphenylcyclopropenone (DPC). These TCRs come from a woman aged 40 to 50 with alopecia areata. Some clones in this sample may be carry-over from other donors' samples. Both conserved end residues are part of each CDR3. A D gene is named only where the DNA matches it firmly. A row's size may be missing; if present it is once, few, many or a size class.

>TRBD1|TRBV5-1|TRBJ2-2|.
CASTQGASGELFF
TGCGCCAGCACCCAGGGGGCGTCCGGGGAGCTGTTTTTT
>TRBD2|TRBV7-2|TRBJ2-1|many
CASSQAGGYNEQFF
TGTGCCAGCAGCCAGGCGGGGGGCTACAATGAGCAGTTCTTC
>.|TRBV19|TRBJ2-3|many
CASSSPGLSSDTQYF
TGTGCCAGTAGTAGTCCGGGACTTTCGTCAGATACGCAGTATTTT
>TRBD1|TRBV20-1|TRBJ1-4|many
CSAKRTGINEKLFF
TGCAGTGCTAAACGGACAGGGATTAATGAAAAACTGTTTTTT
>.|TRBV7-2|TRBJ1-2|many
CASSLDSHNYGYTF
TGTGCCAGCAGCCTGGACAGCCATAACTATGGCTACACCTTC
>TRBD1|TRBV28|TRBJ1-5|.
CASTGYRGREPQHF
TGTGCCAGCACTGGCTACAGGGGGCGGGAGCCCCAGCATTTT
>TRBD2|TRBV27|TRBJ2-1|medium-sized
CASRNPLAREYNEQFF
TGTGCCAGCAGAAACCCCCTGGCGCGGGAGTACAATGAGCAGTTCTTC
>.|TRBV7-9|TRBJ2-6|few
CASSLPATRGANVLTF
TGTGCCAGCAGCTTACCGGCTACACGTGGGGCCAACGTCCTGACTTTC
>.|TRBV4-1|TRBJ1-1|many
CASSRNRQGHTEAFF
TGCGCCAGCAGCCGTAATAGGCAGGGGCACACTGAAGCTTTCTTT
>TRBD1|TRBV28|TRBJ1-1|many
CASSLGTGLNTEAFF
TGTGCCAGCAGTTTAGGGACAGGCCTGAACACTGAAGCTTTCTTT
>TRBD1|TRBV29-1|TRBJ2-1|.
CSVDPGTGGNEQFF
TGCAGCGTTGACCCCGGGACAGGGGGCAATGAGCAGTTCTTC
>.|TRBV6-5|TRBJ1-2|.
CASSNRDGYTF
TGTGCCAGCAGTAACAGGGATGGCTACACCTTC
>TRBD2|TRBV11-3|TRBJ2-7|few
CASSLRAGLTYEQYF
TGTGCCAGCAGCTTAAGAGCGGGGTTAACCTACGAGCAGTACTTC
>.|TRBV28|TRBJ1-1|.
CASSLQSIAEAFF
TGTGCCAGCAGTTTGCAGTCTATAGCTGAAGCTTTCTTT
>.|TRBV28|TRBJ2-3|few
CASSPGGRSDTQYF
TGTGCCAGCAGCCCGGGGGGCCGATCAGATACGCAGTATTTT
>.|TRBV9|TRBJ2-2|.
CASSVSPATGELFF
TGTGCCAGCAGCGTGAGTCCGGCCACCGGGGAGCTGTTTTTT
>TRBD1|TRBV15|TRBJ2-7|.
CATSRADRGHEQYF
TGTGCCACCAGCAGAGCCGACAGGGGGCACGAGCAGTACTTC
>.|TRBV10-3|TRBJ2-3|few
CAIRNPSTDTQYF
TGTGCCATCAGGAACCCCAGCACAGATACGCAGTATTTT
>.|TRBV20-1|TRBJ1-3|.
CSARGGNTIYF
TGCAGTGCTAGAGGGGGAAACACCATATATTTT
>.|TRBV29-1|TRBJ1-2|few
CSAREGTDYGYTF
TGCAGCGCCCGTGAGGGGACGGACTATGGCTACACCTTC
>.|TRBV10-2|TRBJ2-5|many
CASSERPRPWETQYF
TGCGCCAGCAGTGAAAGGCCCCGACCTTGGGAGACCCAGTACTTC
>.|TRBV29-1|TRBJ2-2|few
CSVSRGHTGELFF
TGCAGCGTGTCTCGGGGCCACACCGGGGAGCTGTTTTTT
>.|TRBV2|TRBJ2-1|medium-sized
CASSERGGLNEQFF
TGTGCCAGCAGTGAGCGGGGCGGACTCAATGAGCAGTTCTTC
>.|TRBV11-2|TRBJ2-7|many
CASSRLGAYEQYF
TGTGCCAGCAGCCGACTTGGAGCCTACGAGCAGTACTTC
>.|TRBV5-1|TRBJ2-2|.
CASSLEASGELFF
TGCGCCAGCAGCTTGGAGGCTAGCGGGGAGCTGTTTTTT